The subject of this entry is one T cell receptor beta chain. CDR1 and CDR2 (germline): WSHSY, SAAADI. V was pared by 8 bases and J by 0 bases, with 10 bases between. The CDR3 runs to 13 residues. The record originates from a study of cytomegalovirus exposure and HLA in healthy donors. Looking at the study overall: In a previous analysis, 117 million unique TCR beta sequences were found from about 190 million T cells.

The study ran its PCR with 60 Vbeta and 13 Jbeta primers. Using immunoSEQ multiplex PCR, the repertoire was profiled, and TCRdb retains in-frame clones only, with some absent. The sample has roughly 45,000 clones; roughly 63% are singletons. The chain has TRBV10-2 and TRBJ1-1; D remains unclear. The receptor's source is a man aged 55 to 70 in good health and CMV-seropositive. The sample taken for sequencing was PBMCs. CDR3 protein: CASAEELNTEAFF. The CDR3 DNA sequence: TGCGCCAGCGCCGAAGAGCTGAACACTGAAGCTTTCTTT.